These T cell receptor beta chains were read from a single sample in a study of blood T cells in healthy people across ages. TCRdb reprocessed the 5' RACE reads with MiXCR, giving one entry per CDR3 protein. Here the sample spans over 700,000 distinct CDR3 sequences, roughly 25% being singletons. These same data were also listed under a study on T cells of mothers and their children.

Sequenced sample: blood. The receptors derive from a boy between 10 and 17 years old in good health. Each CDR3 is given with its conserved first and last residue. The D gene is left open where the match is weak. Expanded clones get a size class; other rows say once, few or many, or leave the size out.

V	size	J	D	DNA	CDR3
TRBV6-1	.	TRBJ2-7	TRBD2	TGTGCCAGCATCCAACAGCCCCTAGCGGGAGGCGAGCAGTACTTC	CASIQQPLAGGEQYF
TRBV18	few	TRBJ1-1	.	TGTGCCAGCTCACCACCGGCCGGTGAAGCTTTCTTT	CASSPPAGEAFF
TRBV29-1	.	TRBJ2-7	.	TGCAGCGCAACGGACGGCTACGAGCAGTACTTC	CSATDGYEQYF
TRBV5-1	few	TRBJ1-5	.	TGCGCCAGCAGCTTCGACACCGGGGGAAATCAGCCCCAGCATTTT	CASSFDTGGNQPQHF
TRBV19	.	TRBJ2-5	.	TGTGCCAGTAGGGAATTCGGCCGGGGTTCGACCCAGTACTTC	CASREFGRGSTQYF
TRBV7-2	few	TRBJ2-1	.	TGTGCCAGCAGTTGGCCCGGGACTCCGCATGGAGAGCAGTTCTTC	CASSWPGTPHGEQFF
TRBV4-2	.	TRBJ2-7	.	TGTGCCAGCAGCCCCGGGATCCCCTACGAGCAGTACTTC	CASSPGIPYEQYF
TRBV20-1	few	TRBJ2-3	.	TGCAGTGTCACTACGGCCCGTCCTAGCGATACGCAGTATTTT	CSVTTARPSDTQYF
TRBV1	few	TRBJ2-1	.	TGCACCAGCAGCCAAGGCGGCGTTAGCGGGATAGCGGGTGAGCAGTTCTTC	CTSSQGGVSGIAGEQFF
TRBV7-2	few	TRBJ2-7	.	TGTGCCAGCAGCTTAGGGACAGTAGCCTACGAGCAGTACTTC	CASSLGTVAYEQYF
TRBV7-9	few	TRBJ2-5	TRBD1	TGTGCCAGCAGCTTAGCACAGGGGGAACAAGAGACCCAGTACTTC	CASSLAQGEQETQYF
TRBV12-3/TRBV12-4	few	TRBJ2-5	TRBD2	TGTGCCAGCAGTTTAGACGGACTAGCGGGGGGTGGGGAGACCCAGTACTTC	CASSLDGLAGGGETQYF
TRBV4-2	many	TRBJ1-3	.	TGTGCCAGCAGCCAAGATAAGAGCTCTGGAAACACCATATATTTT	CASSQDKSSGNTIYF
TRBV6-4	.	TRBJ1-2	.	TGTGCCAGCAGTGAGTCCGACACAAGCTATGGCTACACCTTC	CASSESDTSYGYTF
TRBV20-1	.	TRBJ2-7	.	TGCAGTGCTAGAGATGGGGGGCAGGCCTCCTACGAGCAGTACTTC	CSARDGGQASYEQYF
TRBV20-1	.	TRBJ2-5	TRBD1	TGCAGTGCACCCGGGACAGGGGTGGAGACCCAGTACTTC	CSAPGTGVETQYF
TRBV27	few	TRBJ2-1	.	TGTGCCAGCAGTTTGGTCAGTGTGGGAACCATTCCGGGAGAACCCGATGAGCAGTTCTTC	CASSLVSVGTIPGEPDEQFF
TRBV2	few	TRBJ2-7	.	TGTGCCAGCAGTACAAGCGAGCAGTACTTC	CASSTSEQYF
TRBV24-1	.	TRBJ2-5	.	TGTGCCACCAGTGATTTAGGGGACCTGCAAGAGACCCAGTACTTC	CATSDLGDLQETQYF
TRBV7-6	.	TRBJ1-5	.	TGTGCCAGCAGCCCGGGTCTGGAGGCTCAGCCCCAGCATTTT	CASSPGLEAQPQHF
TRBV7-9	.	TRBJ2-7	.	TGTGCCAGCAGCTTTCCGGAAACCTACGAGCAGTACTTC	CASSFPETYEQYF
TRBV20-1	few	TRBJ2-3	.	TGCAGTGCTCTCCTTGTCAGGGGAGGCACAGATACGCAGTATTTT	CSALLVRGGTDTQYF
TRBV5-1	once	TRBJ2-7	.	TGCGCCAGCAGCTTGGAGGACCGCAACTCCTACGAGCAGTACTTC	CASSLEDRNSYEQYF
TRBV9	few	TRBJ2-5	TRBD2	TGTGCCAGCAGCGCGGGGGGAAGCAGCACGGAGACCCAGTACTTC	CASSAGGSSTETQYF
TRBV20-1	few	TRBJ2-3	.	TGCAGTGCGCCCCCGGGGCCCAGGAAAGGCACAGATACGCAGTATTTT	CSAPPGPRKGTDTQYF
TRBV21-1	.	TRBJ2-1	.	TGTGCCAGCAGCAATCTGGTTAGCGGGAGTGGTTACAATGAGCAGTTCTTC	CASSNLVSGSGYNEQFF
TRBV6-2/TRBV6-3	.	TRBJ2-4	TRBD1	TGTGCCAGCAGTTACTCTCAACCCGGGACAGGGGGCGAACTAGCCAAAAACATTCAGTACTTC	CASSYSQPGTGGELAKNIQYF
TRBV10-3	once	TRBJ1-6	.	TGTGCCATCAGTGAGTCTGCTAGCTCCTATAATTCACCCCTCCACTTT	CAISESASSYNSPLHF
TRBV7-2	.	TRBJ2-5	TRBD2	TGTGCCAGCAGCTTTAACTTAGCGGGGGGGCAAGAGACCCAGTACTTC	CASSFNLAGGQETQYF
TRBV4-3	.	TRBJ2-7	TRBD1	TGCGCCAGCAGCCAGCGGACAGGGGGCACCTACGAGCAGTACTTC	CASSQRTGGTYEQYF
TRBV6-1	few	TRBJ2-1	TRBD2	TGTGCCAGCAGTGAATTAGCGGGAGGTAACAATGAGCAGTTCTTC	CASSELAGGNNEQFF
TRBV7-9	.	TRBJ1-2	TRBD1	TGTGCCAGCAGCGCCTCGGGACAGGCAGATGGCTACACCTTC	CASSASGQADGYTF
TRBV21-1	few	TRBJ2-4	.	TGTGGCACAGGGGCTCACATAGGGGCCAAAAACATTCAGTACTTC	CGTGAHIGAKNIQYF
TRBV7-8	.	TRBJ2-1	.	TGTGCCAGCAGCTTATCAGTGCGGGGGCTCAATGAGCAGTTCTTC	CASSLSVRGLNEQFF
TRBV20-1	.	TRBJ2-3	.	TGCAGTGCTAGAGATCTAGGAAGGTCCAGCGTCGTCGAGGCGCAGTATTTT	CSARDLGRSSVVEAQYF
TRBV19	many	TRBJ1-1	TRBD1	TGTGCCAGCAGCTCCACAGGGGACACTGAAGCTTTCTTT	CASSSTGDTEAFF
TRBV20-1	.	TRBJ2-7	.	TGCAGTGCCGAGAAGGGACGCTTTTACGAGCAGTACTTC	CSAEKGRFYEQYF
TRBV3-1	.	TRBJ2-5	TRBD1	TGTGCCAGCAGCCAAGGGGCCCGACAGGGCGGTGGAGAGACCCAGTACTTC	CASSQGARQGGGETQYF
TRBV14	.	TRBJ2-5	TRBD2	TGTGCCAGCAGCCGGCTAGCGGAAGGGCCCCAAGAGACCCAGTACTTC	CASSRLAEGPQETQYF
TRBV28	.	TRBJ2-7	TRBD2	TGTGCCAGCAGTCAACCGGGACTAGAGCTCTACGAGCAGTACTTC	CASSQPGLELYEQYF
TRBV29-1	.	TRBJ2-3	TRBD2	TGCAGCGTTGCTCTACTACCGGGAGGAGGAACAGATACGCAGTATTTT	CSVALLPGGGTDTQYF
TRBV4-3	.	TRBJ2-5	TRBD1	TGCGCCAGCAGCCAAGATGTAACAGGGGGAGGCGAGACCCAGTACTTC	CASSQDVTGGGETQYF
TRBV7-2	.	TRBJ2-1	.	TGTGCCAGCAGCTTGTCAGGACACAGCTCCTACAATGAGCAGTTCTTC	CASSLSGHSSYNEQFF
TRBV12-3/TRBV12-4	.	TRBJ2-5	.	TGTGCCAGCAGCCCCCGCTGGAAAGAGATCCAGTACTTC	CASSPRWKEIQYF
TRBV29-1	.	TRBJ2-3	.	TGCAGCGCCTCCCTTGTCGGGCAGGGGAGGTCAGATACGCAGTATTTT	CSASLVGQGRSDTQYF
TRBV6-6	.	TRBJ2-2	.	TGTGCCAGCAGGGGGGGGACAGCGAACACCGGGGAGCTGTTTTTT	CASRGGTANTGELFF
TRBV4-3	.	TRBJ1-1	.	TGCGCCAGCAGCCAAGATAGGTCGGGGAACACTGAAGCTTTCTTT	CASSQDRSGNTEAFF
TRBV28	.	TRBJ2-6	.	TGTGCCAGCAGTTTTCTTAATAGTCCCTACTCTGGGGCCAACGTCCTGACTTTC	CASSFLNSPYSGANVLTF
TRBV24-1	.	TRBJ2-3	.	TGTGCCACCAGTCACCTGACCACAGATACGCAGTATTTT	CATSHLTTDTQYF
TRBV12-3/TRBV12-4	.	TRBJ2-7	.	TGTGCCGGCAGTTTAGGCAAGTACGAGCAGTACTTC	CAGSLGKYEQYF
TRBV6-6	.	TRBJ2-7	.	TGTGCCAGCAGTTACACTGACGAGCAGTACTTC	CASSYTDEQYF
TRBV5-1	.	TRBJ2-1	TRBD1	TGCGCCAGCAGCTTGGCGGGGACAGGGTATGAGCAGTTCTTC	CASSLAGTGYEQFF